The TCR beta chain under discussion was sequenced for a study of Graves' ophthalmopathy and Graves' hyperthyroidism. With 5 bases removed from V and 0 bases from J, the gap between germline ends came to 10 bases. The CDR3 runs to 15 residues. Germline CDR1 reads SGHVS; CDR2 reads FNYEAQ. This clonotype was seen ten or more times. Transcripts of RNA were the source for amplifying TCR beta CDR3 regions. RT-PCR with HTBI primers came first, then second-round multiplex PCR. Each CDR3 protein is one row after TCRdb ran MiXCR on the multiplex PCR reads. The table has approximately 700,000 distinct CDR3 sequences, 40% seen once.

The chain carries TRBV7-6 and TRBJ2-2; D perhaps matches TRBD1 (5 bases). The origin of this receptor is an adult man with Graves' ophthalmopathy. The sequencing sample was made of peripheral blood. Written as DNA, the CDR3 is TGTGCCAGCAGCCCATGGACAACGAACACCGGGGAGCTGTTTTTT. This gives the protein CASSPWTTNTGELFF.